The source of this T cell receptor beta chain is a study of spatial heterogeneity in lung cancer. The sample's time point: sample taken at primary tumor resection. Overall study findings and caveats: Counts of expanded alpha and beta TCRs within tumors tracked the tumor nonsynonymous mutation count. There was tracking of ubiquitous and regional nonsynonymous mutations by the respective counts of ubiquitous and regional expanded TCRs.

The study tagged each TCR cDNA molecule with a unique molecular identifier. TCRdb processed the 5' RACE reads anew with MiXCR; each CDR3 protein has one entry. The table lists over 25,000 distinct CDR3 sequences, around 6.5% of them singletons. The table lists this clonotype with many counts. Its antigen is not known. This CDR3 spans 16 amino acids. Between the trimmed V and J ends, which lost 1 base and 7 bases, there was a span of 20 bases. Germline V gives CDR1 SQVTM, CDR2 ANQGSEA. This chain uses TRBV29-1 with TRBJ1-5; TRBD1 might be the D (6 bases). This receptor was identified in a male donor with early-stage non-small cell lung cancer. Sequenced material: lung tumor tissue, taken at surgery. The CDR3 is CSVEARSSYREQPQHF. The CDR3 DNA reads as TGCAGCGTTGAAGCGCGATCTTCTTACAGGGAACAGCCCCAGCATTTT.